Below are 3 T cell receptor beta chains sequenced from a single sample in a study of blood T cell repertoires in COVID-19. The repertoire was sequenced with immunoSEQ multiplex PCR; TCRdb's copy has only in-frame clones and lacks some. The sample contains tens of thousands of clones, about 88% of which appear only once. The sequencing sample was made of peripheral blood. These TCRs come from a man aged 70-80 years with acute or convalescent COVID-19.

The V and J genes are TRBV5-1 and TRBJ2-2, with D possibly being TRBD1 (5 bases). The CDR3 runs 13 residues. Trimming took off 4 bases at V and 6 bases at J, with 10 bases between the two ends. The germline V gene encodes CDR1 SGHRS and CDR2 YFSETQ. The CDR3 here is CASSVQVPGELFF. The CDR3 bases are TGCGCCAGCAGCGTACAGGTACCCGGGGAGCTGTTTTTT.

The chain uses TRBV19 and TRBJ1-4; the D gene is possibly TRBD1 (5 bases). The V gene's germline CDR1 is LNHDA and CDR2 SQIVND (reference sequence). V lost 9 bases and J lost 8, with 13 bases in between. CDR3 length equals 12 residues. Written as DNA, the CDR3 is TGTGCCAGCGCGGCCGGGGGGGAAAAACTGTTTTTT. This translates into CASAAGGEKLFF.

This chain joins TRBV24-1 and TRBJ2-7, with D possibly matching TRBD1 (6 bases). The CDR3 is 15 residues long. The germline CDR1 and CDR2 sequences are KGHDR and SFDVKD. Trimming shortened V by 4 bases and J by 2 bases, and 14 bases separated the two germline ends. The CDR3 DNA reads as TGTGCCACCAGTGACCCCGGACAGCCGACCTACGAGCAGTACTTC. Translating gives CATSDPGQPTYEQYF.